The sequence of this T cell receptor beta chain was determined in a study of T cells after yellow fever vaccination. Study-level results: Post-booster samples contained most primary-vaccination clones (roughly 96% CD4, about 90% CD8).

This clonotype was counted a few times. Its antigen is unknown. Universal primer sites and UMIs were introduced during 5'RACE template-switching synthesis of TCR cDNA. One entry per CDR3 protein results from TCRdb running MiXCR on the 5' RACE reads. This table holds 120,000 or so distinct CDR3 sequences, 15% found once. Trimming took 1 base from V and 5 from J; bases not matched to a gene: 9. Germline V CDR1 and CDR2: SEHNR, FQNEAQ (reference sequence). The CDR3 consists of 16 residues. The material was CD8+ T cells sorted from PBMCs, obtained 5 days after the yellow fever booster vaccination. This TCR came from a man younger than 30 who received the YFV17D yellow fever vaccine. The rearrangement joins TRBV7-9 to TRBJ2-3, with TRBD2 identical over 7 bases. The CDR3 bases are TGTGCCAGCAGCTTAGTAGAGAGCGGGGTTGGAGATACGCAGTATTTT. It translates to CASSLVESGVGDTQYF.